A selection of T cell receptor beta chains follows, all from one sample in a study of cytomegalovirus exposure and HLA in healthy donors. Libraries were prepared by immunoSEQ multiplex PCR; TCRdb keeps only in-frame clonotypes and omits some of them. The table records approximately 110,000 clones, more than 60% of them present only once. The sequencing sample was made of PBMCs. Receptor source: a middle-aged woman in good health and CMV-seronegative. Both conserved end residues are part of each CDR3. A D gene is named only where the DNA matches it firmly. The listing skips clone size in some rows; elsewhere it reads once, few, many or a size class.

j_call d_call clone_size v_call cdr3_nt cdr3_aa
TRBJ2-1 TRBD1 - TRBV29-1 TGCAGCGTTCCTCCCCTCTTTCGGGACAGGGGATACAATGAGCAGTTCTTC CSVPPLFRDRGYNEQFF
TRBJ2-5 TRBD1 - TRBV7-2 TGTGCCAGCAGCTCTCGGACAGGGTTGGAGACCCAGTACTTC CASSSRTGLETQYF
TRBJ1-4 - few TRBV5-4 TGTGCCAGCAGCTTTCAAGGGGTGCGCGAAAAACTGTTTTTT CASSFQGVREKLFF
TRBJ2-1 TRBD2 - TRBV25-1 TGTGCCAGCAGTGATCCTAGACTAGCGGGAGTCACTGAGCAGTTCTTC CASSDPRLAGVTEQFF
TRBJ2-7 TRBD1 once TRBV28 TGTGCCAGCAGAGAAGACAGGGACTACGAGCAGTACTTC CASREDRDYEQYF
TRBJ1-1 TRBD1 - TRBV6-5 TGTGCCAGCACTTACCGACAGGGGAGCACTGAAGCTTTCTTT CASTYRQGSTEAFF
TRBJ1-2 TRBD1 - TRBV5-5 TGTGCCAGCAGCTCCCAAGGGACAGTCTATGTTGGCTACACCTTC CASSSQGTVYVGYTF
TRBJ2-7 - - TRBV29-1 TGCAGCGTAGTCAGGGACGAGCAGTACTTC CSVVRDEQYF
TRBJ2-1 TRBD2 - TRBV19 TGTGCCAGTAGTATGGTTATCGGGACTAGCGGATTAAACAATGAGCAGTTCTTC CASSMVIGTSGLNNEQFF
TRBJ2-2 TRBD1 - TRBV7-9 TGTGCCAGCAGCTCGGACAGGGGGCAATGGAACACCGGGGAGCTGTTTTTT CASSSDRGQWNTGELFF
TRBJ2-1 TRBD2 few TRBV4-3 TGCGCCAGCAGCCAGGATCCAACGGGAGGCTCCTACAATGAGCAGTTCTTC CASSQDPTGGSYNEQFF
TRBJ2-1 TRBD2 - TRBV6-5 TGTGCCAGCAGTGACTGGTTGGCTAGCGGGAGTAAGCAGTTCTTC CASSDWLASGSKQFF
TRBJ2-4 - - TRBV19 TGTGCCAGTAGTACTGGACACTCACTAGCCAAAAACATTCAGTACTTC CASSTGHSLAKNIQYF
TRBJ2-7 - - TRBV7-9 TGTGCCAGCAGCTTAGCGACGGGGTGGGACTACGAGCAGTACTTC CASSLATGWDYEQYF